The 31 T cell receptor beta chains given below trace back to one sample, sequenced in a study of cytotoxic CD8 clonotypes in ibrutinib-treated CLL. The protocol was immunoSEQ multiplex PCR, while the TCRdb copy is restricted to in-frame clones and leaves out a portion. The sample lists 65,000 to 80,000 clones, less than 90% occurring once. Sequenced material: PBMCs, taken after 24 months of ibrutinib treatment. These receptors all stem from a human donor with chronic lymphocytic leukemia.

This clone is a singleton in its sample. This chain links TRBV6-1 with TRBJ2-1, with D possibly called TRBD1 or TRBD2 (5 bases each). The germline CDR1 and CDR2 sequences are MNHNS and SASEGT. The V end lost 5 bases, the J end lost 11 bases, and 10 bases lay between the germline ends. This CDR3 region has 11 residues. The CDR3 here is CASSLTGQQFF. DNA for the CDR3: TGTGCCAGCAGTCTAACGGGACAGCAGTTCTTC.

The rearrangement uses TRBV11-2 and TRBJ1-4; D uncertain. V was shortened by 2 bases and J by 2 bases, with 15 bases between the two germline ends. The CDR3 has 17 residues. The germline gives CDR1 SGHAT, CDR2 FQNNGV. The CDR3 here is CASSLPLGVGTNEKLFF. The CDR3 bases are TGTGCCAGCAGCTTACCCCTGGGCGTGGGGACTAATGAAAAACTGTTTTTT. The whole variable domain, filled in from reference TRBV11-2 and TRBJ1-4, reads EAGVAQSPRYKIIEKRQSVAFWCNPISGHATLYWYQQILGQGPKLLIQFQNNGVVDDSQLPKDRFSAERLKGVDSTLKIQPAKLEDSAVYLCASSLPLGVGTNEKLFFGSGTQLSVL.

The rearrangement links TRBV29-1 to TRBJ2-5; D gene ambiguous. This CDR3 is 11 amino acids long. Trimming removed 6 bases at V and 4 bases at J, with 9 bases between. The germline gives CDR1 SQVTM, CDR2 ANQGSEA. CDR3 in amino acids: CSVDLGETQYF. The DNA of the CDR3 is TGCAGCGTCGATTTGGGAGAGACCCAGTACTTC.

This clone came up once. Sequence at one end of the junction differs from germline and may be a read error. The chain has TRBV5-6 and TRBJ2-7; possible D gene TRBD1, 5 bases. This CDR3 contains 13 residues. The V gene's germline CDR1 is SGHDT and CDR2 YYEEEE. In DNA form, the CDR3 reads TGTGCCAGCAGCTTGGGCAGGGTGTACGGGCAGTACTTC. It translates to CASSLGRVYGQYF.

In DNA, the CDR3 is TGCGCCAGCAGCCAAGTCGCCCGTCAGGGGAGCTCCTACGAGCAGTACTTC. It encodes CASSQVARQGSSYEQYF. This chain uses TRBV4-1 with TRBJ2-7, with D perhaps TRBD1 (6 bases). The CDR3 consists of 17 residues. Trimming stripped 1 base from V and 0 bases from J, with 16 bases between. In germline, CDR1 is MGHRA, CDR2 YSYEKL.

The chain carries TRBV30 and TRBJ2-7, with TRBD1 as a possible D gene (6 bases). The germline V gene has CDR1 GTSNPN and CDR2 SVGIG (reference sequence). CDR3 length: 16 amino acids. The V and J ends lost 4 bases and 2 bases respectively, with 21 bases between them. DNA for the CDR3: TGTGCCTGGAAATGGCCAGGGGCCACCTCTCCCTACGAGCAGTACTTC. Translation: CAWKWPGATSPYEQYF.

The V and J genes are TRBV10-1 and TRBJ2-3; D might be TRBD1 or TRBD2, each matching 5 bases. CDR1 is WNHNN and CDR2 is SYGVQD in the germline V gene (reference sequence). Trimming pared 4 bases from V and 0 bases from J, leaving 23 bases between. The CDR3 is 19 amino acids. CDR3 sequence: CASSGSRGASGPSTDTQYF. CDR3 nucleotide sequence: TGCGCCAGCAGTGGAAGTAGAGGGGCGTCGGGACCTAGCACAGATACGCAGTATTTT.

The chain uses TRBV7-6 and TRBJ2-3; the match to TRBD2 covers 12 bases. The germline V gene has CDR1 SGHVS and CDR2 FNYEAQ. There are 16 residues in the CDR3. V was pared by 5 bases and J by 1 base, with 4 bases of the junction left unmatched. The CDR3 loop reads CASSLRLAGGTDTQYF. Here the CDR3 DNA reads TGTGCCAGCAGCCTGCGACTAGCGGGGGGCACAGATACGCAGTATTTT.

The J gene is TRBJ2-5, the V gene TRBV5-1, with 11 bases matching TRBD2. Germline CDR1 SGHRS, CDR2 YFSETQ. The CDR3 runs 15 residues. Trimming took 4 bases from V and 3 from J; bases not matched to a gene: 5. This chain's CDR3 is CASSTGLAGKETQYF. For the CDR3, the DNA is TGCGCCAGCAGCACCGGACTAGCGGGTAAAGAGACCCAGTACTTC.

V is TRBV7-6 and J is TRBJ2-7, with D uncertain. This CDR3 is 12 amino acids long. V was shortened by 5 bases and J by 7 bases, with 12 bases between the two germline ends. The germline CDR1 and CDR2 sequences are SGHVS and FNYEAQ. CDR3 protein: CASSPRVGEQYF. The CDR3 DNA is TGTGCCAGCAGCCCCCGAGTCGGGGAGCAGTACTTC.

The gene calls are TRBV28 and TRBJ2-1; D unresolved. Between the trimmed V and J ends, which lost 8 bases and 0 bases, there was a span of 11 bases. CDR1 is MDHEN, CDR2 SYDVKM, per germline. The CDR3 is 14 residues long. CDR3 loop: CASFDRSSYNEQFF. The DNA of the CDR3 is TGTGCCAGCTTTGACCGAAGCTCCTACAATGAGCAGTTCTTC.

The chain links TRBV18 to TRBJ1-4; 7 positions agree with TRBD1. The CDR3 has 14 residues. Germline CDR1 and CDR2: KGHSH and LQKENI. With 4 bases clipped from V and 4 bases from J, the junction kept 3 bases outside the gene matches. CDR3 DNA sequence: TGTGCCAGCTCACTTGGGACAGTTAATGAAAAACTGTTTTTT. Amino acid sequence: CASSLGTVNEKLFF.

The chain has TRBV15 and TRBJ2-5; tentative D call: TRBD2 (5 bases). The germline gives CDR1 LNHNV, CDR2 YYDKDF (reference sequence). The CDR3 loop spans 13 amino acids. Trimming took 7 bases from V and 5 from J, leaving 14 bases between them. The chain's CDR3 is CATKRGPGETQYF. The CDR3, as DNA: TGTGCCACCAAGAGAGGGCCTGGGGAGACCCAGTACTTC.

This chain joins TRBV5-1 and TRBJ2-5, with 10 nucleotides matching TRBD1. CDR3 length: 15 residues. Looked up from germline, CDR1 is SGHRS and CDR2 is YFSETQ. V gave up 0 bases and J gave up 5 bases; unmatched junction bases: 4. The CDR3 is CASSLGTGGTETQYF. The DNA of the CDR3 is TGCGCCAGCAGCTTGGGGACAGGGGGGACGGAGACCCAGTACTTC.

This clone was detected a few times. The chain is built from TRBV28 and TRBJ2-2, with 7 bases matching TRBD1. The CDR3 sequence is 16 residues long. Germline V lookup: CDR1 MDHEN, CDR2 SYDVKM. V trimming: 7 bases; J trimming: 7 bases; junction bases outside the gene matches: 15. CDR3 DNA: TGTGCCAGCACCCGAAACGTAGGGGGCGGATTCGGGGAGCTGTTTTTT. Its protein is CASTRNVGGGFGELFF.

The chain combines TRBV30 with TRBJ1-1; D is possibly TRBD1 (5 bases). CDR3 length: 14 amino acids. Looked up from germline, CDR1 is GTSNPN and CDR2 is SVGIG (reference sequence). Trimming pared 0 bases from V and 6 bases from J, leaving 14 bases between. CDR3 sequence: CAWSVLDGAAEAFF. In nucleotides, the CDR3 is TGTGCCTGGAGTGTACTCGATGGGGCCGCTGAAGCTTTCTTT.

V gene TRBV18 combines with J gene TRBJ2-7; the D gene is possibly TRBD2 (6 bases). Germline V gene lookup returns CDR1 KGHSH and CDR2 LQKENI. Trimming left V 4 bases short and J 2 bases short, with 21 bases between. The CDR3 loop spans 17 amino acids. The CDR3 coding sequence is TGTGCCAGCTCACTGGGGAGGATTCGGGTGACCACCTACGAGCAGTACTTC. The encoded protein is CASSLGRIRVTTYEQYF.

The V gene is TRBV19, the J gene TRBJ2-3; D unclear. The length of the CDR3 is 15 residues. V shed 2 bases and J shed 3 bases, with 12 bases lying between them. Germline values: CDR1 LNHDA, CDR2 SQIVND (reference sequence). The CDR3 loop reads CASSISGIMTDTQYF. The CDR3 DNA sequence: TGTGCCAGTAGTATATCAGGAATAATGACAGATACGCAGTATTTT.

This clone was detected only a few times. The chain recombines TRBV7-9 with TRBJ1-1, with a weak D call TRBD1 (6 bases). The CDR3 loop spans 14 amino acids. Germline CDR1 SEHNR, CDR2 FQNEAQ (reference sequence). The V gene lost 5 bases and the J gene lost 0 bases, with 10 bases spanning the gap. The CDR3 DNA sequence: TGTGCCAGCAGCCCGGACAGCATGAACACTGAAGCTTTCTTT. It codes for CASSPDSMNTEAFF. Full variable domain (rest looked up from reference TRBV7-9 and TRBJ1-1): DTGVSQNPRHKITKRGQNVTFRCDPISEHNRLYWYRQTLGQGPEFLTYFQNEAQLEKSRLLSDRFSAERPKGSFSTLEIQRTEQGDSAMYLCASSPDSMNTEAFFGQGTRLTVV.

V gene TRBV30 combines with J gene TRBJ1-4; the match to TRBD1 covers 8 bases. Germline assignment: CDR1 GTSNPN and CDR2 SVGIG (reference sequence). The CDR3 is made up of 16 amino acids. V lost 2 bases and J lost 2; bases outside the gene matches: 7. CDR3 sequence: CAWSLGQGGTNEKLFF. The CDR3 DNA sequence: TGTGCCTGGAGTCTTGGACAGGGTGGCACTAATGAAAAACTGTTTTTT.

The V and J genes are TRBV28 and TRBJ2-7; D is possibly TRBD1 (7 bases). In germline, CDR1 is MDHEN, CDR2 SYDVKM. The CDR3 contains 15 residues. Trimming took 3 bases from V and 0 from J, leaving 12 bases between them. The CDR3 region has the DNA TGTGCCAGCAGTTTCGCCCAGGGGGGCTCCTACGAGCAGTACTTC. Translated: CASSFAQGGSYEQYF.

The V call is TRBV29-1, the J call TRBJ2-2; 7 nucleotides line up with TRBD2. Germline CDR1 SQVTM, CDR2 ANQGSEA. V was clipped by 6 bases and J by 5 bases; unmatched bases: 9. The CDR3 runs 14 residues. The CDR3 sequence is CSVQSGGLTGELFF. The CDR3 region has the DNA TGCAGCGTCCAATCCGGGGGGTTGACCGGGGAGCTGTTTTTT.

This chain connects TRBV2 to TRBJ2-2, with 11 bases lining up with TRBD1. Looked up from germline, CDR1 is SNHLY and CDR2 is FYNNEI. The CDR3 contains 15 residues. J gave up 6 bases and V 4 bases, and 4 bases lay outside the gene matches. The CDR3 is CASSGDRGAAGELFF. The CDR3 DNA reads as TGTGCCAGCAGTGGGGACAGGGGGGCGGCCGGGGAGCTGTTTTTT.

The genes are TRBV2 and TRBJ1-2, with D possibly matching TRBD1 (5 bases). The CDR3 consists of 16 residues. CDR1 and CDR2 from the germline V gene are SNHLY and FYNNEI. The germline V and J ends were trimmed by 0 bases and 3 bases, with 14 bases remaining between them. The CDR3 nucleotides are TGTGCCAGCAGTGAAGCGCTTCGGGGAGGGGACTATGGCTACACCTTC. The encoded protein is CASSEALRGGDYGYTF. Using reference TRBV2 and TRBJ1-2 for the parts outside the CDR3, the full variable domain is EPEVTQTPSHQVTQMGQEVILRCVPISNHLYFYWYRQILGQKVEFLVSFYNNEISEKSEIFDDQFSVERPDGSNFTLKIRSTKLEDSAMYFCASSEALRGGDYGYTFGSGTRLTVV.

The chain combines TRBV5-1 with TRBJ2-1, with TRBD2 matching 13 bases. J lost 9 bases, V lost 4 bases, and 4 bases had no gene match. The CDR3 loop spans 14 amino acids. The germline CDR1 and CDR2 sequences are SGHRS and YFSETQ. CDR3 loop: CASSPGLAGSEQFF. CDR3 DNA sequence: TGCGCCAGCAGCCCGGGACTAGCGGGAAGTGAGCAGTTCTTC.

This chain uses TRBV27 with TRBJ2-3; TRBD2 matches 12 bases. This CDR3 region has 15 residues. Looked up from germline, CDR1 is MNHEY and CDR2 is SMNVEV (reference sequence). Trimming removed 8 bases from V and 3 bases from J; junction bases left unmatched: 6. The CDR3 protein is CASSTSGSMTDTQYF. In nucleotides, the CDR3 is TGTGCCAGCTCGACTAGCGGGAGTATGACAGATACGCAGTATTTT.

A single count supports this clone. The chain joins TRBV19 to TRBJ2-1, with 12 bases fitting TRBD2. The CDR3 sequence is 16 residues long. The V and J ends lost 5 bases and 7 bases, in that order; junction bases with no gene match: 9. Germline V CDR1 and CDR2: LNHDA, SQIVND (reference sequence). CDR3 bases: TGTGCCAGTAGTTTCCCCCTAGCGGGAGGGCGTAATGAGCAGTTCTTC. This translates into CASSFPLAGGRNEQFF.

This chain connects TRBV5-1 to TRBJ2-3; 13 bases line up with TRBD2. The trim removed 2 bases at V and 6 bases at J, leaving 6 bases unmatched. The V gene's germline CDR1 is SGHRS and CDR2 YFSETQ. The CDR3 sequence is 16 residues long. CDR3 bases: TGCGCCAGCAGCTTAGGACTAGCGGGAGAGGAGGATACGCAGTATTTT. This codes for CASSLGLAGEEDTQYF.

This clone has only a few counts. J is TRBJ2-7 and V is TRBV29-1; 7 nucleotides line up with TRBD1. The CDR3 has 13 residues. After removal of 8 bases from V and 3 bases from J, the junction contained 10 bases not matched to a gene. CDR1 and CDR2 from the germline V gene are SQVTM and ANQGSEA. DNA for the CDR3: TGCAGCATTAAGACAGGGAACGTCTACGAGCAGTACTTC. It codes for CSIKTGNVYEQYF.

The chain couples TRBV6-6 to TRBJ2-2; D gene uncertain. The germline V and J ends were trimmed by 1 base and 6 bases, with 12 bases remaining between them. Germline V gene lookup returns CDR1 MNHNY and CDR2 SVGAGI (reference sequence). The CDR3 sequence is 15 residues long. This CDR3 is CASSYFAGGPGELFF. The CDR3 DNA sequence: TGTGCCAGCAGTTACTTCGCAGGCGGCCCCGGGGAGCTGTTTTTT.

This chain links TRBV27 with TRBJ2-7; 8 bases agree with TRBD1. Germline lookup yields CDR1 MNHEY and CDR2 SMNVEV (reference sequence). V was pared by 3 bases and J by 3 bases, with 1 base of the junction left unmatched. The CDR3 extends over 13 amino acids. The CDR3 sequence is CASSFGQGYEQYF. The CDR3, as DNA: TGTGCCAGCAGTTTCGGACAGGGCTACGAGCAGTACTTC.